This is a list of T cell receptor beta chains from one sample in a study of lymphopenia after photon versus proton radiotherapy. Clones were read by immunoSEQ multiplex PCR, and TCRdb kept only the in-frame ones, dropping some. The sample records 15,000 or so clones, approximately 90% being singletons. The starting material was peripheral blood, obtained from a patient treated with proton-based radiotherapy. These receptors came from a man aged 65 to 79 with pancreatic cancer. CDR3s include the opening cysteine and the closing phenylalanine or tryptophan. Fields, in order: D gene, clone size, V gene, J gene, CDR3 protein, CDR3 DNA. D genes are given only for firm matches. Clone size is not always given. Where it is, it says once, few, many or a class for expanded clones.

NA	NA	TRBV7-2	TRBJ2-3	CASSPGRVSTDTQYF	TGTGCCAGCAGCCCAGGACGGGTTAGCACAGATACGCAGTATTTT
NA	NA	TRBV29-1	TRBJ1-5	CSVEESGGNQPQHF	TGCAGCGTTGAGGAGTCAGGGGGCAATCAGCCCCAGCATTTT
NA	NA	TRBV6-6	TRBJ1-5	CASRWGGNQPQHF	TGTGCCAGCCGGTGGGGCGGCAATCAGCCCCAGCATTTT
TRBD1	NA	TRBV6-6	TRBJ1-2	CASSYRTTGDYGYTF	TGTGCCAGCTCCTACCGAACGACAGGGGACTATGGCTACACCTTC
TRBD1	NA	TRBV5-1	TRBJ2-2	CASSFKAGGSNTGELFF	TGCGCCAGCAGCTTTAAGGCAGGGGGTTCGAACACCGGGGAGCTGTTTTTT
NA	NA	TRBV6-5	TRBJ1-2	CASSYSPTTGGGYTF	TGTGCCAGCAGTTACTCACCGACAACGGGCGGCGGCTACACCTTC
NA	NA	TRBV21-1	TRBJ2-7	CASSSKVLEQYF	TGTGCCAGCAGCTCTAAGGTCCTCGAGCAGTACTTC
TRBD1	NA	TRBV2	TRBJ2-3	CASSVSGTGLTDTQYF	TGTGCCAGCAGCGTATCTGGGACAGGGCTTACAGATACGCAGTATTTT
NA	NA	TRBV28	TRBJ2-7	CASFPGGGPREQYF	TGTGCCAGCTTCCCAGGGGGGGGCCCTCGCGAGCAGTACTTC
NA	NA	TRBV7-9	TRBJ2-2	CAGGLTGELFF	TGTGCCGGAGGGCTCACCGGGGAGCTGTTTTTT
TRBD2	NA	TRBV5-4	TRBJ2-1	CASSSGLAIDEQFF	TGTGCCAGCAGCTCGGGACTAGCCATCGATGAGCAGTTCTTC
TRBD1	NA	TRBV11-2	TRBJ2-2	CASSLDRRGQGVTGELFF	TGTGCCAGCAGCTTAGATCGGCGGGGACAGGGGGTGACCGGGGAGCTGTTTTTT
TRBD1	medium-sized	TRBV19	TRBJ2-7	CASSPGTGSYEQYF	TGTGCCAGTAGTCCCGGGACAGGGTCCTACGAGCAGTACTTC
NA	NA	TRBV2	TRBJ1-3	CASSVQGGNTIYF	TGTGCCAGCAGTGTCCAGGGAGGAAACACCATATATTTT
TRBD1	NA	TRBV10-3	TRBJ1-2	CAIKPGQSGGYTF	TGTGCCATCAAACCGGGACAGTCGGGTGGCTACACCTTC
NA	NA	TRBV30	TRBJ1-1	CAWSGYPVGTEAFF	TGTGCCTGGAGTGGGTACCCCGTAGGGACTGAAGCTTTCTTT
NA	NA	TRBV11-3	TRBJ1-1	CASSHMVGGNTEAFF	TGTGCCAGCAGCCATATGGTGGGGGGGAACACTGAAGCTTTCTTT
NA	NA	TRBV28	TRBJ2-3	CASSLVAADTQYF	TGTGCCAGCAGTCTAGTCGCCGCAGATACGCAGTATTTT
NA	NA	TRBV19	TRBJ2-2	CASSITGTNTGELFF	TGTGCCAGTAGTATCACAGGGACAAACACCGGGGAGCTGTTTTTT
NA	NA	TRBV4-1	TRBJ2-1	CASSQEPNFNEQFF	TGCGCCAGCAGCCAAGAACCGAATTTCAATGAGCAGTTCTTC
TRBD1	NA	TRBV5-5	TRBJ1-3	CASSSATGLLGNTIYF	TGTGCCAGCAGCTCTGCGACAGGGTTACTCGGAAACACCATATATTTT
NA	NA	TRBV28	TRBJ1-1	CASSGRNTEAFF	TGTGCCAGCAGCGGGCGGAACACTGAAGCTTTCTTT